This section outlines one T cell receptor beta chain sequence together with its context. Its antigen remains unidentified. The entry originates in a study of cytotoxic CD8 clonotypes in ibrutinib-treated CLL. Study-wide points: Clonality increased at ibrutinib response and stayed stable in sustained remission. At progression, however, it fell back toward baseline.

Profiled with immunoSEQ multiplex PCR; TCRdb holds only in-frame clones, not every one. The sample lists more than 150,000 clones, over 55% occurring once. The germline V and J ends were trimmed by 4 bases and 1 base, with 8 bases remaining between them. CDR1 is SGHNT, CDR2 YYREEE, per germline (reference sequence). CDR3 length: 14 amino acids. The specimen was PBMCs, collected after 24 months of ibrutinib treatment. The TCR was taken from a human donor with chronic lymphocytic leukemia. The V call is TRBV5-4, the J call TRBJ2-2, with D maybe TRBD1 (6 bases). The CDR3 DNA sequence: TGTGCCAGCAGCCCGGGACAGAACACCGGGGAGCTGTTTTTT. Protein product: CASSPGQNTGELFF.